Listed below are T cell receptor beta chains from one sample, sequenced in a study of blood T cell repertoires in COVID-19. Using immunoSEQ multiplex PCR, the repertoire was profiled, and TCRdb retains in-frame clones only, with some absent. The table includes about 260,000 clones, roughly 88% detected once. Sequencing was carried out using peripheral blood. These receptors came from a human donor in a cohort sampled during active COVID-19. The CDR3 runs from the conserved cysteine through the conserved F or W. A D gene is named only where the DNA matches it firmly. Part of the rows lack a size; the others show once, few, many or a class for expanded clones.

j_gene: TRBJ2-7
d_gene: NA
abundance: NA
v_gene: TRBV30
CDR3aa: CAWMRAGRGITYEQYF
CDR3nt: TGTGCCTGGATGAGGGCCGGGAGAGGAATTACCTACGAGCAGTACTTC

j_gene: TRBJ2-1
d_gene: TRBD2
abundance: NA
v_gene: TRBV30
CDR3aa: CAWSVTSGRLGQFF
CDR3nt: TGTGCCTGGAGTGTCACTAGCGGGAGATTAGGGCAGTTCTTC

j_gene: TRBJ2-3
d_gene: NA
abundance: NA
v_gene: TRBV7-2
CDR3aa: CASSLSPGSTDTQYF
CDR3nt: TGTGCCAGCAGCTTATCCCCGGGAAGCACAGATACGCAGTATTTT

j_gene: TRBJ1-1
d_gene: NA
abundance: NA
v_gene: TRBV9
CDR3aa: CASSPRTSRGDTEAFF
CDR3nt: TGTGCCAGCAGCCCGCGGACCTCTCGGGGGGACACTGAAGCTTTCTTT

j_gene: TRBJ1-2
d_gene: NA
abundance: NA
v_gene: TRBV30
CDR3aa: CAWSVQFYGYTF
CDR3nt: TGTGCCTGGAGTGTACAGTTCTATGGCTACACCTTC

j_gene: TRBJ2-5
d_gene: NA
abundance: NA
v_gene: TRBV7-8
CDR3aa: CASSLSRGRKKETQYF
CDR3nt: TGTGCCAGCAGCCTCTCCCGGGGTCGGAAAAAAGAGACCCAGTACTTC

j_gene: TRBJ2-6
d_gene: NA
abundance: NA
v_gene: TRBV4-3
CDR3aa: CASSRLQGFPPSGANVLTF
CDR3nt: TGCGCCAGCAGCCGACTACAGGGATTTCCCCCCTCTGGGGCCAACGTCCTGACTTTC

j_gene: TRBJ1-3
d_gene: TRBD1
abundance: NA
v_gene: TRBV10-3
CDR3aa: CAILTGTARNTIYF
CDR3nt: TGTGCCATATTAACCGGGACAGCGCGAAACACCATATATTTT

j_gene: TRBJ2-7
d_gene: TRBD1
abundance: NA
v_gene: TRBV5-1
CDR3aa: CASSLGLDRGMVDEQYF
CDR3nt: TGCGCCAGCAGCTTGGGATTGGACAGGGGGATGGTAGACGAGCAGTACTTC

j_gene: TRBJ2-7
d_gene: TRBD1
abundance: NA
v_gene: TRBV5-1
CDR3aa: CASSPIPGQAYEQYF
CDR3nt: TGCGCCAGCAGCCCCATACCGGGACAGGCCTACGAGCAGTACTTC

j_gene: TRBJ1-3
d_gene: NA
abundance: once
v_gene: TRBV6-1
CDR3aa: CASSDVSSGNTIYF
CDR3nt: TGTGCCAGCAGTGACGTGAGCTCTGGAAACACCATATATTTT

j_gene: TRBJ1-1
d_gene: NA
abundance: NA
v_gene: TRBV6-5
CDR3aa: CASSPLGQGRGAFF
CDR3nt: TGTGCCAGCAGTCCTCTCGGGCAGGGGCGCGGGGCTTTCTTT

j_gene: TRBJ2-7
d_gene: TRBD1
abundance: NA
v_gene: TRBV19
CDR3aa: CASSKGTGATYEQYF
CDR3nt: TGTGCCAGTAGTAAAGGGACAGGGGCTACCTACGAGCAGTACTTC

j_gene: TRBJ2-7
d_gene: NA
abundance: NA
v_gene: TRBV19
CDR3aa: CASSTQGGPYEQYF
CDR3nt: TGTGCCAGTAGTACTCAGGGTGGACCCTACGAGCAGTACTTC

j_gene: TRBJ2-1
d_gene: TRBD2
abundance: NA
v_gene: TRBV7-9
CDR3aa: CASRPRGLAVGLEQFF
CDR3nt: TGTGCCAGCAGACCTAGGGGACTAGCGGTAGGCTTGGAGCAGTTCTTC

j_gene: TRBJ2-7
d_gene: NA
abundance: NA
v_gene: TRBV11-3
CDR3aa: CASRHLQGVYEQYF
CDR3nt: TGTGCCAGCAGACACCTACAGGGAGTCTACGAGCAGTACTTC

j_gene: TRBJ1-2
d_gene: TRBD1
abundance: NA
v_gene: TRBV12-3/TRBV12-4
CDR3aa: CASSDRGFYGYTF
CDR3nt: TGTGCCAGCAGTGACAGGGGTTTCTATGGCTACACCTTC

j_gene: TRBJ1-2
d_gene: NA
abundance: NA
v_gene: TRBV6-2/TRBV6-3
CDR3aa: CASSYPTSRGGADYGYTF
CDR3nt: TGTGCCAGCAGTTACCCCACGTCCCGGGGGGGAGCGGACTATGGCTACACCTTC

j_gene: TRBJ2-7
d_gene: TRBD2
abundance: NA
v_gene: TRBV7-2
CDR3aa: CASSLQTGGPGEQYF
CDR3nt: TGTGCCAGCAGCTTACAGACGGGGGGGCCGGGGGAGCAGTACTTC

j_gene: TRBJ2-7
d_gene: TRBD1
abundance: NA
v_gene: TRBV11-2
CDR3aa: CASSSATGWYEQYF
CDR3nt: TGTGCCAGCAGCTCAGCGACAGGGTGGTACGAGCAGTACTTC

j_gene: TRBJ1-1
d_gene: NA
abundance: NA
v_gene: TRBV25-1
CDR3aa: CASSQVTNTEAFF
CDR3nt: TGTGCCAGCAGTCAGGTCACGAACACTGAAGCTTTCTTT

j_gene: TRBJ2-3
d_gene: TRBD2
abundance: once
v_gene: TRBV11-1
CDR3aa: CASSSGTSGDTQYF
CDR3nt: TGTGCCAGCAGCTCGGGGACTAGCGGGGATACGCAGTATTTT

j_gene: TRBJ1-1
d_gene: NA
abundance: once
v_gene: TRBV29-1
CDR3aa: CSVDSRLGTEAFF
CDR3nt: TGCAGCGTTGATTCTAGACTAGGGACTGAAGCTTTCTTT

j_gene: TRBJ1-1
d_gene: NA
abundance: NA
v_gene: TRBV2
CDR3aa: CASSEGPSISANPRNTEAFF
CDR3nt: TGTGCCAGCAGTGAAGGCCCATCCATTAGTGCGAACCCTCGGAACACTGAAGCTTTCTTT

j_gene: TRBJ2-7
d_gene: NA
abundance: few
v_gene: TRBV5-4
CDR3aa: CASSSRNEQYF
CDR3nt: TGTGCCAGCAGCTCCAGAAACGAGCAGTACTTC

j_gene: TRBJ2-5
d_gene: TRBD1
abundance: NA
v_gene: TRBV4-1
CDR3aa: CASSQHQGVQETQYF
CDR3nt: TGCGCCAGCAGCCAACACCAGGGGGTTCAAGAGACCCAGTACTTC

j_gene: TRBJ1-1
d_gene: NA
abundance: NA
v_gene: TRBV6-2/TRBV6-3
CDR3aa: CASSLEGGAGIEAFF
CDR3nt: TGTGCCAGCAGTCTCGAGGGGGGGGCAGGCATCGAAGCTTTCTTT

j_gene: TRBJ1-1
d_gene: NA
abundance: NA
v_gene: TRBV28
CDR3aa: CASIRGGRTEAFF
CDR3nt: TGTGCCAGCATCCGGGGGGGAAGGACTGAAGCTTTCTTT

j_gene: TRBJ1-1
d_gene: NA
abundance: NA
v_gene: TRBV9
CDR3aa: CASSPRSGGGTEAFF
CDR3nt: TGTGCCAGCAGCCCCCGATCGGGCGGGGGGACTGAAGCTTTCTTT